This TCR beta chain came from a study of T-cell reconstitution after alpha-beta-depleted transplantation in children. Study results and limitations: Several hundred graft clones that had expanded were reportedly the source of alpha-beta T cells about two months after transplant.

Researchers prepared the TCRbeta library using unique molecular identifiers, the study reports. TCRdb analysed the PCR reads with MiXCR anew, one entry per CDR3 protein. The profile covers 110,000 or so distinct CDR3 sequences, with around 6.4% appearing a single time and less than 30% taken by the ten largest. This clonotype was seen at least ten times. Its target is not known. The trim removed 5 bases at V and 8 bases at J, leaving 2 bases unmatched. This CDR3 is built from 12 residues. The chain recombines TRBV12-3 or TRBV12-4 with TRBJ1-1; 10 bases map to TRBD1. The source is a male patient under 10 years old who had a stem cell transplant for acute lymphoblastic leukemia, so the T cells may come from the graft donor. Sequenced here: PBMCs, mostly from graft donor cells, sampled 360 days after TCRalphabeta/CD19-depleted stem cell transplant. CDR3 residues: CASSPTGGEAFF. For the CDR3, the DNA is TGTGCCAGCAGTCCGACAGGGGGCGAAGCTTTCTTT.